A single sample gave rise to the 4 T cell receptor beta chains below, sequenced in a study of shared clonotypes between healthy human individuals (TCRdb year 2020). The library was generated by the immunoSEQ multiplex PCR assay. TCRdb stores this immuneACCESS table with in-frame sequences only. Part of the clones is absent; in the studies checked, under half of the shortfall reflects unresolved V genes, and no reason is known for the rest. The sample has some 470,000 clones on record, 70% to 80% of them singletons. The top ten hold 10% to 15% of the sample. The sample consisted of PBMCs. These receptors were taken from a woman in her thirties or forties in good health. Some clones in this sample may be carry-over from other donors' samples.

V gene TRBV19 combines with J gene TRBJ2-7, with D possibly matching TRBD1 (5 bases). Looked up from germline, CDR1 is LNHDA and CDR2 is SQIVND (reference sequence). V gave up 5 bases and J gave up 3 bases, with 17 bases separating them. The length of the CDR3 is 15 residues. The CDR3: CASSPPDSFSYEQYF. CDR3 nucleotides: TGTGCCAGTAGTCCCCCCGACAGTTTTAGCTACGAGCAGTACTTC.

This clone has a single count. J is TRBJ2-7 and V is TRBV28; 9 bases are shared with TRBD2. This CDR3 contains 11 residues. The germline V gene has CDR1 MDHEN and CDR2 SYDVKM. V lost 10 bases and J lost 5; bases outside the gene matches: 3. The CDR3 DNA is TGTGCCATCATAGCGGGAGACGAGCAGTACTTC. It encodes CAIIAGDEQYF.

A few counts support this clone. Given a far larger clone just one base away, this is likely a sequencing read error. Within the sample, other DNA sequences also encode this same CDR3. The J gene is TRBJ2-2, the V gene TRBV29-1; 8 bases map to TRBD2. Germline loops: CDR1 SQVTM, CDR2 ANQGSEA. The length of the CDR3 is 16 residues. The V segment lost 4 bases and the J segment 7 bases; nucleotides outside the gene matches: 14. CDR3 protein: CSVVGGPAGASGELFF. CDR3 coding DNA: TGCAGCGTTGTAGGCGGTCCAGCGGGAGCTAGCGGGGAGCTGTTTTTT.

The genes are TRBV11-2 and TRBJ2-3; D may be TRBD1 (6 bases). The CDR3 covers 15 residues. The V end lost 3 bases, the J end lost 1 base, and 11 bases lay between the germline ends. From germline, CDR1 is SGHAT and CDR2 FQNNGV. The CDR3 region has the DNA TGTGCCAGCAGCTTCAGGGGCGCGGGCACAGATACGCAGTATTTT. It encodes CASSFRGAGTDTQYF.